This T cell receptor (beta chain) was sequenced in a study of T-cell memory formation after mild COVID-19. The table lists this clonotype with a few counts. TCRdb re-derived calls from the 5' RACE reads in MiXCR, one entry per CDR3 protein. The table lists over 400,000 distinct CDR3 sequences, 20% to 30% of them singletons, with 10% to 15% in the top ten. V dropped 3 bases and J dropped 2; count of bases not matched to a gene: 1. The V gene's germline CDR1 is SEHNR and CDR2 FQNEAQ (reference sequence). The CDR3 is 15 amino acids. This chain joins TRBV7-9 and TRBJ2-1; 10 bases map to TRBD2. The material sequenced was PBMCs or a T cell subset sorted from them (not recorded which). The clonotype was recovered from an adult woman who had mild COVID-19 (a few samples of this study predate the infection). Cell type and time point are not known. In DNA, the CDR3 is TGTGCCAGCAGCTTCGGGACTAGCGCCTACAATGAGCAGTTCTTC. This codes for CASSFGTSAYNEQFF.